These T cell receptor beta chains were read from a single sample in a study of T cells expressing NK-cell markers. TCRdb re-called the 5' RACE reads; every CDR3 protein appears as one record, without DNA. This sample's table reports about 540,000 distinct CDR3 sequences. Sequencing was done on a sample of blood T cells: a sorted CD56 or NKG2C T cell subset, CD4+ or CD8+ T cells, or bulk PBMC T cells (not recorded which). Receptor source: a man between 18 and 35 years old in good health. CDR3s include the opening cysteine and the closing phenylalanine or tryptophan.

CDR3: CASSPATPYPSGELFF
J: TRBJ2-2
V: TRBV5-1

CDR3: CASSGAPIGSYNEQFF
J: TRBJ2-1
V: TRBV12-3/TRBV12-4

CDR3: CASSYSADNSPLHF
J: TRBJ1-6
V: TRBV6-5

CDR3: CASGRAGERAETQYF
J: TRBJ2-5
V: TRBV10-2

CDR3: CASSFGAGGTSSQEQFF
J: TRBJ2-1
V: TRBV12-3/TRBV12-4

CDR3: CASNRDIQNRETQYF
J: TRBJ2-5
V: TRBV12-3/TRBV12-4

CDR3: CASSLGPGGPGNTIYF
J: TRBJ1-3
V: TRBV7-2

CDR3: CASSPDELANTGELFF
J: TRBJ2-2
V: TRBV13

CDR3: CATSESGLGGDTQYF
J: TRBJ2-3
V: TRBV24-1

CDR3: CATADRGRYEQYF
J: TRBJ2-7
V: TRBV24-1

CDR3: CASSAGRDNQPQHF
J: TRBJ1-5
V: TRBV2